Listed below are T cell receptor beta chains from one sample, sequenced in a study of technical replicates of blood from a few donors. Data came from immunoSEQ multiplex PCR; TCRdb stores just in-frame clones and leaves some out. The sample has approximately 94,000 clones; 90% to 96% are singletons. The sample taken for sequencing was T cells isolated from PBMCs. These receptor sequences come from a human donor in good health. Both conserved end residues are part of each CDR3. The order of the fields is D gene, V gene, clone size, J gene, CDR3 protein, CDR3 DNA. A D gene is named only where the DNA matches it firmly. The size entry is marked missing in some rows and otherwise reads once, few, many or a size class.

>-|TRBV6-1|-|TRBJ2-7
CASSDRRLYEQYF
TGTGCCAGCAGTGATAGGAGACTCTACGAGCAGTACTTC
>-|TRBV15|-|TRBJ1-5
CATSFGPGLQPQHF
TGTGCCACCAGCTTTGGTCCAGGGCTCCAGCCCCAGCATTTT
>-|TRBV18|-|TRBJ1-5
CASSLTVYHSNQPQHF
TGTGCCAGCTCCCTTACGGTTTATCATAGCAATCAGCCCCAGCATTTT
>-|TRBV30|-|TRBJ2-7
CAWSFPGGYEQYF
TGTGCCTGGAGCTTTCCCGGGGGATACGAGCAGTACTTC
>TRBD1|TRBV7-8|-|TRBJ2-7
CASSPAPGQGGIATLHEQYF
TGTGCCAGCAGCCCCGCTCCGGGACAGGGGGGAATAGCGACTCTCCACGAGCAGTACTTC
>-|TRBV9|once|TRBJ1-1
CASSQRRDTEAFF
TGTGCCAGCAGCCAAAGGAGGGACACTGAAGCTTTCTTT
>-|TRBV19|-|TRBJ2-5
CASSMMRQNQETQYF
TGTGCCAGTAGTATGATGCGACAAAACCAAGAGACCCAGTACTTC
>-|TRBV4-3|-|TRBJ2-7
CASSQDLSNEQYF
TGCGCCAGCAGCCAAGATCTTAGTAACGAGCAGTACTTC
>-|TRBV5-1|-|TRBJ2-7
CASSFPGIGYEQYF
TGCGCCAGCAGCTTCCCAGGGATAGGCTACGAGCAGTACTTC
>TRBD1|TRBV2|-|TRBJ1-1
CASRYDRGGTEAFF
TGTGCCAGCAGGTACGACAGGGGAGGCACTGAAGCTTTCTTT
>-|TRBV7-7|-|TRBJ2-3
CASSQGGADTQYF
TGTGCTAGCAGCCAAGGGGGTGCAGATACGCAGTATTTT
>TRBD2|TRBV19|-|TRBJ2-1
CASSISGRATDEQFF
TGTGCCAGTAGTATAAGCGGGAGGGCCACGGATGAGCAGTTCTTC
>-|TRBV4-3|-|TRBJ2-1
CASSQDNLAASSYNEQFF
TGCGCCAGCAGCCAAGACAACTTAGCGGCTAGCTCCTACAATGAGCAGTTCTTC
>-|TRBV10-3|once|TRBJ2-1
CAISESVLNRDHEQFF
TGTGCTATCAGTGAGTCGGTTTTAAACAGGGACCATGAGCAGTTCTTC
>-|TRBV7-9|-|TRBJ2-5
CASSLEVTGPGGGETQYF
TGTGCCAGCAGCTTAGAGGTAACTGGACCAGGAGGCGGGGAGACCCAGTACTTC
>-|TRBV6-6|-|TRBJ1-2
CASSYQGFYGYTF
TGTGCCAGCAGTTACCAGGGATTCTATGGCTACACCTTC
>TRBD2|TRBV19|-|TRBJ2-5
CASSGTIQETQYF
TGTGCCAGTAGTGGGACTATACAAGAGACCCAGTACTTC
>TRBD1|TRBV5-4|-|TRBJ1-4
CASSLSGTGSGKLFF
TGTGCCAGCAGCTTGTCCGGGACAGGGAGTGGGAAACTGTTTTTT
>-|TRBV7-6|-|TRBJ2-7
CASSLVPGVNEQYF
TGTGCCAGCAGCTTGGTTCCAGGGGTAAACGAGCAGTACTTC
>-|TRBV18|-|TRBJ2-7
CASSGGGAFYEQYF
TGTGCCAGCTCCGGAGGGGGGGCTTTCTACGAGCAGTACTTC
>TRBD2|TRBV6-5|-|TRBJ2-7
CASSRLADSYEQYF
TGTGCCAGCAGTCGTCTAGCGGACTCCTACGAGCAGTACTTC
>TRBD2|TRBV7-2|-|TRBJ2-1
CASIAGGFRNEQFF
TGTGCCAGCATAGCGGGAGGTTTCAGGAATGAGCAGTTCTTC
>-|TRBV7-9|-|TRBJ2-3
CASSLGSLTGMGTDTQYF
TGTGCCAGCAGCTTAGGGAGTCTAACAGGGATGGGGACAGATACGCAGTATTTT